These T cell receptor beta chains were read from a single sample in a study of blood T cell repertoires in COVID-19. The method was immunoSEQ multiplex PCR; TCRdb's version includes in-frame clones alone and lacks a portion of them. The profile shows roughly 140,000 clones, around 80% of them singletons. Material for sequencing was peripheral blood. The receptors stem from a woman in her forties or fifties with acute or convalescent COVID-19. Each CDR3 is given with its conserved first and last residue. Fields, in order: J gene, V gene, clone size, D gene, CDR3 protein, CDR3 DNA. The D gene is left open where the match is weak. Where a row states a size, it is once, few, many or the class of an expanded clone; other rows omit it.

TRBJ2-3 TRBV4-2 NA TRBD2 CASSRQASGESTDTQYF TGTGCCAGCAGCCGACAGGCTAGCGGGGAAAGCACAGATACGCAGTATTTT
TRBJ2-2 TRBV29-1 few TRBD2 CSVPGLAPGELFF TGCAGCGTGCCGGGACTAGCGCCCGGGGAGCTGTTTTTT
TRBJ2-5 TRBV19 NA NA CASSVNGYVKRQETQYF TGTGCCAGTAGTGTAAACGGTTATGTAAAGCGTCAAGAGACCCAGTACTTC
TRBJ2-7 TRBV27 NA TRBD1 CASSLGTASSYEQYF TGTGCCAGCAGTCTCGGGACAGCGAGCTCCTACGAGCAGTACTTC
TRBJ2-2 TRBV5-4 NA NA CASSSGPGDTGELFF TGTGCCAGCAGCTCCGGGCCCGGGGACACCGGGGAGCTGTTTTTT
TRBJ1-2 TRBV3-1/TRBV3-2 NA NA CASSQGQTSYGYTF TGTGCCAGCAGCCAAGGACAAACAAGCTATGGCTACACCTTC
TRBJ1-2 TRBV7-8 NA TRBD1 CASSSEGTANGYTF TGTGCCAGCAGCTCCGAGGGGACAGCTAATGGCTACACCTTC
TRBJ1-2 TRBV27 NA TRBD1 CASSFSGGVGGYTF TGTGCCAGCAGTTTCTCAGGGGGCGTAGGTGGCTACACCTTC
TRBJ1-5 TRBV5-8 NA NA CASSLALNQPQHF TGTGCCAGCAGCTTGGCCCTCAATCAGCCCCAGCATTTT
TRBJ2-1 TRBV6-2/TRBV6-3 NA TRBD2 CASSYISGGNNEQFF TGTGCCAGCAGTTACATCAGCGGGGGGAACAATGAGCAGTTCTTC
TRBJ2-3 TRBV18 once TRBD1 CASSPPGQGQTQYF TGTGCCAGCTCACCCCCGGGACAGGGCCAAACGCAGTATTTT
TRBJ2-1 TRBV2 once NA CASKQDRNNEQFF TGTGCCAGCAAACAGGACCGGAACAATGAGCAGTTCTTC
TRBJ1-1 TRBV5-6 NA TRBD1 CASSLGDREEEAFF TGTGCCAGCAGCTTGGGGGACAGGGAAGAGGAAGCTTTCTTT
TRBJ1-2 TRBV27 NA NA CASSLQGGPSGYTF TGTGCCAGCAGTTTACAGGGAGGTCCCTCCGGCTACACCTTC
TRBJ1-1 TRBV15 NA NA CATSRDLGEGAFF TGTGCCACCAGCAGAGATCTTGGGGAGGGAGCTTTCTTT
TRBJ2-1 TRBV19 NA NA CASTPTGIDEQFF TGTGCCAGTACCCCGACAGGAATCGATGAGCAGTTCTTC
TRBJ2-7 TRBV19 NA NA CASSIQGRNEQYF TGTGCCAGTAGTATACAGGGTCGAAACGAGCAGTACTTC
TRBJ1-5 TRBV2 once NA CASRGRGPDQPQHF TGTGCCAGCAGGGGCAGGGGACCGGATCAGCCCCAGCATTTT
TRBJ1-1 TRBV11-3 once NA CASSLGRGSIAEAFF TGTGCCAGCAGCTTAGGCAGGGGCAGTATTGCTGAAGCTTTCTTT
TRBJ1-2 TRBV6-4 NA NA CASRGDGYTF TGTGCCAGCAGAGGGGATGGCTACACCTTC
TRBJ2-7 TRBV9 NA NA CASSPGGGSSYEQYF TGTGCCAGCAGCCCGGGTGGCGGGTCCTCCTACGAGCAGTACTTC